A single sample gave rise to the 28 T cell receptor beta chains below, sequenced in a study of Tregs in tolerant kidney transplant recipients. Using immunoSEQ multiplex PCR, the repertoire was profiled, and TCRdb retains in-frame clones only, with some absent. This sample's clone table lists 48,000 or so clones. The input for sequencing was CD4+ T cells from blood, taken before the transplant. These receptors were obtained from a human donor who received a combined kidney and bone marrow transplant.

Comments on this clone: The CDR3 extends 3 residues past the end of the read, so its final part is completed from the germline J gene. V and J are TRBV7-3 and TRBJ2-2; 14 bases match TRBD2. J lost 7 bases, V lost 3 bases, and 1 base had no gene match. Germline values: CDR1 SGHTA, CDR2 FQGTGA. CDR3 length: 15 amino acids. This CDR3 is CASSLGLAGVGELFF. The covered CDR3 bases are TGTGCCAGCAGCTTGGGACTAGCGGGAGTCGGGGAG.

As regards this clone: The read ends 3 residues before the CDR3 terminus; that terminus is restored from the germline J gene. The rearrangement joins TRBV5-1 to TRBJ2-7, with 10 bases fitting TRBD2. CDR3 length: 15 amino acids. Germline V gene data show CDR1 as SGHRS and CDR2 as YFSETQ. V shed 4 bases, J shed 3 bases, and the junction held 7 bases outside the gene matches. The sequenced part of the CDR3 DNA is TGCGCCAGCAGCGCCGGGACTAGCGATTACTACGAG. Translated, it gives CASSAGTSDYYE. The CDR3 in its entirety is CASSAGTSDYYEQYF.

In regard to this clone: The sequenced fragment ends 3 residues before the CDR3 boundary, so the rest is inferred from the germline J gene. The genes are TRBV19 and TRBJ1-1; 7 bases match TRBD1. V trimming: 7 bases; J trimming: 3 bases; junction bases outside the gene matches: 5. The CDR3 loop spans 13 amino acids. CDR1 is LNHDA and CDR2 is SQIVND in the germline V gene (reference sequence). The CDR3 loop is CASTNRGYTEAFF. Incomplete CDR3 DNA: TGTGCCAGTACAAACAGGGGATACACTGAA.

Concerning this clone itself: The read terminates 3 residues before the CDR3 end, so the remaining end is supplied by the germline J gene. The chain uses TRBV7-2 and TRBJ2-7; 14 bases map to TRBD2. V gave up 6 bases and J gave up 6 bases; unmatched junction bases: 7. Germline assignment: CDR1 SGHTA and CDR2 FQGNSA. The CDR3 covers 15 residues. Incomplete CDR3 DNA: TGTGCCAGCAGTAGACTAGCGGGAGGGCCTAGCGAG. Protein: CASSRLAGGPSE. The full-length CDR3 reads as CASSRLAGGPSEQYF.

In the case of this clone: The sequence runs out 3 residues before the end of the CDR3; the remainder is reconstructed from the germline J gene. The chain couples TRBV5-1 to TRBJ2-3; the match to TRBD2 covers 10 bases. Germline loops: CDR1 SGHRS, CDR2 YFSETQ. The CDR3 loop spans 17 amino acids. The trim removed 2 bases at V and 1 base at J, leaving 7 bases unmatched. CDR3 bases read: TGCGCCAGCAGCTTATTAGCGGGAGGAGGTGGCACAGATACG. Its translation: CASSLLAGGGGTDT. From start to end, the CDR3 is CASSLLAGGGGTDTQYF.

As to this clone: The read ends 3 residues early relative to the CDR3; the germline J gene fills the gap. The chain is built from TRBV5-1 and TRBJ1-3; D is perhaps TRBD1 (5 bases). Germline loops: CDR1 SGHRS, CDR2 YFSETQ. Trimming shortened V by 3 bases and J by 8 bases, and 15 bases separated the two germline ends. The CDR3 sequence is 14 residues long. The CDR3 sequence is CASSSLGIGDTIYF. The CDR3 DNA, read in part, is TGCGCCAGCAGCTCCCTGGGAATAGGGGACACC.

A note on this clone: The CDR3 end is not reached by the read, which stops 3 residues before it; the germline J gene fills it in. Other DNA variants within this sample encode the same CDR3. The V gene is TRBV5-1, the J gene TRBJ2-1; maybe TRBD1 (7 bases). Germline lookup yields CDR1 SGHRS and CDR2 YFSETQ. This CDR3 is built from 16 residues. Trimming took off 4 bases at V and 1 base at J, with 15 bases between the two ends. The CDR3 protein is CASSTRQGGSYNEQFF. CDR3 DNA, as far as it was read: TGCGCCAGCAGCACCAGACAGGGAGGTTCCTACAATGAG.

A word on this clone: The read is 3 residues too short to cover the CDR3 end, so that end is filled in from the germline J gene. The chain has TRBV5-1 and TRBJ2-1; 11 positions agree with TRBD2. The J segment lost 1 base and the V segment lost 4 bases, leaving 4 bases of the junction unmatched. The length of the CDR3 is 16 residues. Germline V gives CDR1 SGHRS, CDR2 YFSETQ. Partial CDR3 DNA: TGCGCCAGCAGCCTCGGGACTAGCGGTTCCTACAATGAG. Protein product: CASSLGTSGSYNE. The entire CDR3 protein reads CASSLGTSGSYNEQFF.

CDR3 amino acids: CASSEMGRGVEKLFF. The sequenced CDR3 bases are TGTGCCAGCAGTGAAATGGGGCGCGGTGTTGAAAAA. This chain connects TRBV2 to TRBJ1-4; D is perhaps TRBD1 (5 bases). The CDR3 is cut off 3 residues early in the read; its end comes from the germline J gene. The V end was cut by 2 bases, the J end by 7 bases, with 14 bases between. From germline, CDR1 is SNHLY and CDR2 FYNNEI. The CDR3 totals 15 residues.

As regards this clone: The CDR3 extends 3 residues past the end of the read, so its final part is completed from the germline J gene. V and J are TRBV20-1 and TRBJ2-1; possibly TRBD2 for D (6 bases). V was clipped by 1 base and J by 0 bases, with 16 bases between them. Germline CDR1 reads DFQATT; CDR2 reads SNEGSKA (reference sequence). The CDR3 length is 17 residues. The sequenced part of the CDR3 DNA is TGCAGTGCTAGAGGCTTACGCCGGGACTTCTCCTACAATGAG. The encoded protein is CSARGLRRDFSYNE. The whole CDR3 region reads CSARGLRRDFSYNEQFF.

As to this clone: With the read ending 3 residues before the CDR3 end, the germline J gene is used to fill in that end. This sequence joins TRBV13 and TRBJ2-1; 13 bases are a match to TRBD2. The germline CDR1 and CDR2 sequences are PRHDT and FYEKMQ (reference sequence). J lost 0 bases, V lost 5 bases, and 7 bases had no gene match. CDR3 size: 18 residues. This chain's CDR3 is CASSGGLAGEVSYNEQFF. The covered CDR3 bases are TGTGCCAGCAGCGGAGGACTAGCGGGAGAGGTCTCCTACAATGAG.

To note about this clone: Read data end 3 residues before the CDR3 end; the end is taken from the germline J gene. The chain joins TRBV6-2 or TRBV6-3 to TRBJ1-3; D gene unclear. The germline CDR1 and CDR2 sequences are MNHEY and SVGEGT. The CDR3 consists of 16 residues. With 0 bases removed from V and 0 bases from J, the gap between germline ends came to 9 bases. The CDR3 bases that were read are TGTGCCAGCAGTTACTCGCCGGGGTCCTCTGGAAACACC. This gives the protein CASSYSPGSSGNT. The CDR3 as a whole reads CASSYSPGSSGNTIYF.

To note about this clone: The sequence runs out 3 residues before the end of the CDR3; the remainder is reconstructed from the germline J gene. The V gene is TRBV10-3, the J gene TRBJ2-3; 13 bases fit TRBD2. Looked up from germline, CDR1 is ENHRY and CDR2 is SYGVKD. V was pared by 3 bases and J by 3 bases, with 6 bases of the junction left unmatched. The CDR3 extends over 17 amino acids. CDR3 sequence: CAISEGLAGEGTDTQYF. The CDR3 bases that were read are TGTGCCATCAGTGAAGGACTAGCGGGAGAGGGGACAGATACG.

Remarks on this clone: The read ends 3 residues shy of where the CDR3 ends; the end is completed using the germline J gene. The V call is TRBV7-8, the J call TRBJ2-7; 9 bases are a match to TRBD2. Per germline, CDR1 SGHVS and CDR2 FQNEAQ. The CDR3 sequence is 15 residues long. V was pared by 5 bases and J by 3 bases, with 8 bases of the junction left unmatched. The CDR3 reads CASSQSSGRFYEQYF. The sequenced part of the CDR3 DNA is TGTGCCAGCAGCCAAAGCAGCGGGAGGTTCTACGAG.

On this clone: Read data end 3 residues before the CDR3 end; the end is taken from the germline J gene. The chain combines TRBV29-1 with TRBJ2-7; TRBD1 agrees at 9 bases. Germline assignment: CDR1 SQVTM and CDR2 ANQGSEA. This CDR3 comprises 14 residues. V was clipped by 7 bases and J by 6 bases; unmatched bases: 13. The sequenced part of the CDR3 DNA is TGCAGCGCTGGTGCCGGGACAGGGAGAGGCGAG. Its protein is CSAGAGTGRGE. The entire CDR3 sequence reads CSAGAGTGRGEQYF.

A word on this clone: The sequence runs out 3 residues before the end of the CDR3; the remainder is reconstructed from the germline J gene. The chain has TRBV11-2 and TRBJ1-3; the D gene is possibly TRBD1 (5 bases). Germline V lookup: CDR1 SGHAT, CDR2 FQNNGV. The CDR3 extends over 14 amino acids. The V gene lost 2 bases and the J gene lost 8 bases, with 13 bases spanning the gap. Partial CDR3 DNA: TGTGCCAGCAGCTTAACCAGGGAGAAATACACC. The encoded protein is CASSLTREKYT. The full CDR3 sequence reads CASSLTREKYTIYF. The whole variable domain, remainder taken from reference TRBV11-2 and TRBJ1-3, is EAGVAQSPRYKIIEKRQSVAFWCNPISGHATLYWYQQILGQGPKLLIQFQNNGVVDDSQLPKDRFSAERLKGVDSTLKIQPAKLEDSAVYLCASSLTREKYTIYFGEGSWLTVV.

Concerning this clone itself: The CDR3 end falls 3 residues outside the read, so it is completed with the germline J gene. The chain has TRBV2 and TRBJ2-7, with TRBD1 matching 9 bases. CDR1 is SNHLY and CDR2 is FYNNEI in the germline V gene. The length of the CDR3 is 14 residues. V lost 4 bases to trimming and J lost 3 bases; unmatched junction nucleotides: 4. Partial CDR3 DNA: TGTGCCAGCAGTGTCCGGGGACAGGGCTACGAG. This codes for CASSVRGQGYE. The whole CDR3 protein reads CASSVRGQGYEQYF.

Turning to this clone: Read coverage stops 3 residues before the CDR3 terminus; the germline J gene supplies the remainder. This rearrangement joins TRBV6-2 or TRBV6-3 to TRBJ2-7; a possible D gene is TRBD2 (7 bases). V was clipped by 3 bases and J by 0 bases, with 15 bases between them. This CDR3 region has 16 residues. Germline CDR1 MNHEY, CDR2 SVGEGT. This CDR3 is CASSYEGRGLSYEQYF. CDR3 DNA, as far as it was read: TGTGCCAGCAGTTATGAGGGGCGGGGGCTCTCCTACGAG.

In the case of this clone: The read falls 3 residues short of the CDR3 end, and the missing part is taken from the germline J gene. The V and J genes are TRBV19 and TRBJ1-2; no reliable D call. This CDR3 contains 17 residues. The germline V and J ends were trimmed by 5 bases and 4 bases, with 23 bases remaining between them. The germline V gene has CDR1 LNHDA and CDR2 SQIVND (reference sequence). The CDR3 loop reads CASSSRRDSPPGYGYTF. The DNA read from the CDR3 is TGTGCCAGTAGTTCCCGAAGAGACTCACCCCCGGGCTATGGC.

For this clone: The read ends 3 residues early relative to the CDR3; the germline J gene fills the gap. The rearrangement joins TRBV29-1 to TRBJ1-4; 8 bases fit TRBD1. Germline V gives CDR1 SQVTM, CDR2 ANQGSEA. The CDR3 covers 13 residues. V gave up 5 bases and J gave up 8 bases; unmatched junction bases: 7. The part of the CDR3 DNA that was read is TGCAGCGTTAACCAGGGGGCCGTAGAAAAA. It translates to CSVNQGAVEK. The CDR3 in its entirety is CSVNQGAVEKLFF.

Of note for this clone: The sample holds other DNA sequences that translate to the same CDR3. Partial CDR3 DNA: TGTGCCAGCAGCTTAGCTCTTCGGGGTCACAATGAG. Translation: CASSLALRGHNE. The whole CDR3 region reads CASSLALRGHNEQFF. The rearrangement links TRBV7-2 to TRBJ2-1; tentative D call: TRBD2 (5 bases). With the read ending 3 residues before the CDR3 end, the germline J gene is used to fill in that end. This CDR3 is 15 amino acids long. Trimming removed 0 bases at V and 5 bases at J, with 11 bases between. The germline V gene has CDR1 SGHTA and CDR2 FQGNSA.

The CDR3 here is CASSPNEASYEQYF. The DNA read from the CDR3 is TGTGCCAGCTCACCAAACGAGGCTTCCTACGAG. This rearrangement joins TRBV18 to TRBJ2-7; D unclear. Sequencing ends 3 residues short of the CDR3 end; the germline J gene provides the rest. The V gene lost 2 bases and the J gene lost 1 base, with 9 bases spanning the gap. Germline V gene lookup returns CDR1 KGHSH and CDR2 LQKENI. This CDR3 is 14 amino acids long.

Comments on this clone: The read finishes 3 residues shy of the CDR3 end, and the germline J gene is used to complete it. The rearrangement links TRBV19 to TRBJ1-3; perhaps TRBD1 as D (6 bases). V shed 5 bases and J shed 2 bases, with 13 bases lying between them. CDR3 length: 15 amino acids. Germline V lookup: CDR1 LNHDA, CDR2 SQIVND (reference sequence). The CDR3 region is CASSPPGGAGNTIYF. CDR3 bases read: TGTGCCAGTAGTCCCCCTGGGGGCGCTGGAAACACC.

Notes on this clone: The read comes to an end 3 residues before the CDR3 does, leaving the germline J gene to fill in the end. The chain uses TRBV5-1 and TRBJ1-4, with TRBD1 identical over 9 bases. Germline values: CDR1 SGHRS, CDR2 YFSETQ. This CDR3 region has 16 residues. Germline trimming cut 4 bases from V and 0 bases from J; bases unmatched to any gene: 4. The part of the CDR3 DNA that was read is TGCGCCAGCAGCCCGGGACAGGGCTCAACTAATGAAAAA. It codes for CASSPGQGSTNEK. The full CDR3 protein reads CASSPGQGSTNEKLFF.

The chain's CDR3 is CASSEGDRGFYEQYF. The part of the CDR3 DNA that was read is TGTGCCAGCAGCGAGGGGGACAGGGGATTCTACGAG. The chain uses TRBV4-2 and TRBJ2-7, with 10 bases fitting TRBD1. The CDR3 end lies 3 residues beyond the end of the read and is filled in from the germline J gene. This CDR3 is built from 15 residues. CDR1 is LGHNA, CDR2 YNFKEQ, per germline. V lost 5 bases, J lost 3 bases, and 7 bases stayed unmatched.

Concerning this clone itself: The CDR3 goes on 3 residues after the read ends, and that part is filled in from the germline J gene. This chain connects TRBV7-9 to TRBJ2-3, with a possible D match to TRBD2 (5 bases). The CDR3 is 15 residues long. The ends were cut back, 3 bases at V and 1 base at J, with 11 bases in the middle. Germline-derived CDR1 and CDR2 are SEHNR and FQNEAQ (reference sequence). CDR3 DNA (partial): TGTGCCAGCAGCTTCGCAGCGGCTGGCACAGATACG. It translates to CASSFAAAGTDT. The complete CDR3 sequence is CASSFAAAGTDTQYF.

Details on this clone: Read data end 3 residues before the CDR3 end; the end is taken from the germline J gene. This chain uses TRBV18 with TRBJ1-2; D not certain. V lost 3 bases to trimming and J lost 6 bases, with 11 bases between them. The CDR3 length is 13 residues. CDR1 is KGHSH, CDR2 LQKENI, per germline. The CDR3: CASSPSLEDGYTF. The part of the CDR3 DNA that was read is TGTGCCAGCTCACCCTCCCTCGAGGATGGC.

Comment on this clone: Sequencing ends 3 residues short of the CDR3 end; the germline J gene provides the rest. V usage is TRBV18 and J usage is TRBJ1-1, with a weak D call TRBD1 (5 bases). The CDR3 spans 16 residues. Germline V gene sequence: CDR1 KGHSH, CDR2 LQKENI. Trimming left V 3 bases short and J 4 bases short, with 18 bases between. CDR3 bases read: TGTGCCAGCTCACCCAATCTAGGGGCCTGGGGCACTGAA. As protein: CASSPNLGAWGTE. The entire CDR3 protein is CASSPNLGAWGTEAFF.